A single TCR beta chain is shown here with its context. These data originate in a study of T-cell reconstitution after alpha-beta-depleted transplantation in children. Unique molecular identifiers were used to barcode this TCRbeta library. TCRdb reprocessed the PCR reads via MiXCR and lists one record per CDR3 protein. In the table there are hundreds of thousands of distinct CDR3 sequences, around 16% of which are singletons. Trimming cost V 0 bases and J 0 bases, with 7 bases left between them. The CDR3 extends over 14 amino acids. Germline CDR1 and CDR2: SGHRS and YFSETQ. The TCR comes from a human donor who donated a stem cell graft to a child with acute lymphoblastic leukemia. The sequencing here drew on PBMCs from the stem cell graft donor, taken from the stem cell graft. The V call is TRBV5-1, the J call TRBJ2-7; D unresolved. CDR3 residues: CASSLGVNSYEQYF. CDR3 nucleotide sequence: TGCGCCAGCAGCTTGGGAGTTAACTCCTACGAGCAGTACTTC.